The 22 T cell receptor beta chains below come from one sample, sequenced in a study of beta chain features in type 1 diabetes. Study-wide results and limits: Among patients with Type 1 diabetes, TCRB CDR3s were moderately but significantly shorter in every one of the four CD4+ subsets.

These receptors' antigens are unknown. The investigators reverse transcribed all of the isolated RNA, so they sequenced expressed TCRB transcripts. The method was immunoSEQ multiplex PCR; TCRdb's version includes in-frame clones alone and lacks a portion of them. The table has 250,000 to 350,000 clones, roughly an eighth seen once. The source material was naive CD4+ T cells from blood. The receptor source for this set is a man aged 25 to 40 with type 1 diabetes.

As for this clone: Other DNA sequences in the same sample also yield this CDR3. The V gene is TRBV4-2, the J gene TRBJ2-1, with TRBD2 matching over 9 bases. This CDR3 comprises 16 residues. V shed 1 base, J shed 0 bases, and the junction held 1 base outside the gene matches. In germline, CDR1 is LGHNA, CDR2 YNFKEQ. CDR3 sequence: CASSQVSGGSYNEQFF. CDR3 nucleotides: TGTGCCAGCAGCCAAGTTAGCGGGGGCTCCTACAATGAGCAGTTCTTC.

This clone was recorded a few times. The chain has TRBV7-9 and TRBJ1-1, with D perhaps matching TRBD1 (6 bases). V lost 5 bases and J 8 bases, leaving 9 bases between the germline ends. CDR3 length: 11 residues. Germline V gives CDR1 SEHNR, CDR2 FQNEAQ (reference sequence). In DNA, the CDR3 is TGTGCCAGCAGCAAAACAGGGGAAGCTTTCTTT. Amino acid sequence: CASSKTGEAFF.

Notes on this clone: This CDR3 is also generated by other DNA sequences in the sample. J is TRBJ2-1 and V is TRBV7-3, with 9 nucleotides matching TRBD1. The CDR3 spans 14 residues. Germline loops: CDR1 SGHTA, CDR2 FQGTGA. V shed 5 bases, J shed 6 bases, and the junction held 5 bases outside the gene matches. The CDR3 here is CASSPGQGFNEQFF. The CDR3 coding sequence is TGTGCCAGCAGCCCGGGACAGGGTTTCAATGAGCAGTTCTTC.

This clone was detected a few times. V is TRBV5-1 and J is TRBJ2-3, with D possibly being TRBD2 (6 bases). The CDR3 spans 15 residues. Germline V gives CDR1 SGHRS, CDR2 YFSETQ. V lost 6 bases and J 2 bases, leaving 16 bases between the germline ends. The CDR3 nucleotides are TGCGCCAGCATTTGGACCCCGGGACTCACAGATACGCAGTATTTT. Residues: CASIWTPGLTDTQYF. Full variable domain (missing parts from reference TRBV5-1 and TRBJ2-3): KAGVTQTPRYLIKTRGQQVTLSCSPISGHRSVSWYQQTPGQGLQFLFEYFSETQRNKGNFPGRFSGRQFSNSRSEMNVSTLELGDSALYLCASIWTPGLTDTQYFGPGTRLTVL.

This clone occurred a few times. The rearrangement links TRBV2 to TRBJ1-1, with 9 bases matching TRBD1. CDR3 length equals 13 residues. The V gene end was trimmed by 10 bases and the J gene end by 3 bases; junction bases not matched to a gene: 6. Germline lookup yields CDR1 SNHLY and CDR2 FYNNEI. Written as DNA, the CDR3 is TGTGCCACCAACAGGGACAGGGACACTGAAGCTTTCTTT. Translated: CATNRDRDTEAFF.

This clone was observed a few times. The chain uses TRBV2 and TRBJ2-5; 9 nucleotides match TRBD2. Near its end, the DNA agrees better with TRBJ2-7, so the J call may be wrong. Germline V gives CDR1 SNHLY, CDR2 FYNNEI. CDR3 length equals 13 residues. DNA for the CDR3: TGTGCCAGCCGCGGGAGGGCTTCCCACGAGCAGTACTTC. This codes for CASRGRASHEQYF.

This clone was detected a few times. This chain connects TRBV5-4 to TRBJ2-3; 7 nucleotides line up with TRBD1. The CDR3 totals 16 residues. With 1 base clipped from V and 1 base from J, the junction kept 6 bases outside the gene matches. Germline V gene lookup returns CDR1 SGHNT and CDR2 YYREEE (reference sequence). The CDR3 protein is CASSLLQGLGTDTQYF. DNA for the CDR3: TGTGCCAGCAGCTTGCTACAGGGGCTGGGCACAGATACGCAGTATTTT.

This clone has only a few counts. The chain links TRBV7-2 to TRBJ2-1; 7 bases map to TRBD2. Germline loops: CDR1 SGHTA, CDR2 FQGNSA. V lost 5 bases to trimming and J lost 6 bases; unmatched junction nucleotides: 19. The CDR3 extends over 18 amino acids. The CDR3 bases are TGTGCCAGCAGCCAGTCCCCTCTTTCGGCGGGAGCCTCCAATGAGCAGTTCTTC. Translating gives CASSQSPLSAGASNEQFF.

V and J are TRBV5-1 and TRBJ1-2; D ambiguous. V was trimmed by 0 bases and J by 2 bases, leaving 11 bases between them. The CDR3 spans 15 residues. Germline V lookup: CDR1 SGHRS, CDR2 YFSETQ. The CDR3 coding sequence is TGCGCCAGCAGCTTGGAGTTCCGGGGAAACTATGGCTACACCTTC. The encoded protein is CASSLEFRGNYGYTF.

This clone was counted between two and nine times. The rearrangement joins TRBV2 to TRBJ1-2; D uncertain. This CDR3 comprises 13 residues. V shed 6 bases and J shed 8 bases, with 16 bases lying between them. Germline values: CDR1 SNHLY, CDR2 FYNNEI. The CDR3 loop is CASSATGEGGYTF. The CDR3 bases are TGTGCCAGCAGCGCGACTGGAGAAGGAGGCTACACCTTC. Together with reference TRBV2 and TRBJ1-2, the CDR3 gives the full variable domain: EPEVTQTPSHQVTQMGQEVILRCVPISNHLYFYWYRQILGQKVEFLVSFYNNEISEKSEIFDDQFSVERPDGSNFTLKIRSTKLEDSAMYFCASSATGEGGYTFGSGTRLTVV.

The V gene is TRBV18, the J gene TRBJ2-3, with a tentative D call TRBD1 (5 bases). This CDR3 region has 15 residues. The germline V gene encodes CDR1 KGHSH and CDR2 LQKENI. V lost 2 bases to trimming and J lost 0 bases, with 9 bases between them. As DNA, the CDR3 is TGTGCCAGCTCACCAAAGGGGTTGAGCACAGATACGCAGTATTTT. As protein: CASSPKGLSTDTQYF. Drawing the rest from reference TRBV18 and TRBJ2-3, the complete variable domain is NAGVMQNPRHLVRRRGQEARLRCSPMKGHSHVYWYRQLPEEGLKFMVYLQKENIIDESGMPKERFSAEFPKEGPSILRIQQVVRGDSAAYFCASSPKGLSTDTQYFGPGTRLTVL.

V is TRBV7-9 and J is TRBJ2-3; a possible D gene is TRBD2 (5 bases). The CDR3 has 15 residues. The germline V and J ends were trimmed by 3 bases and 1 base, with 11 bases remaining between them. The germline CDR1 and CDR2 sequences are SEHNR and FQNEAQ (reference sequence). The CDR3 nucleotides are TGTGCCAGCAGCTTCGGGGATTCGGGCACAGATACGCAGTATTTT. Its protein product is CASSFGDSGTDTQYF.

This chain connects TRBV6-1 to TRBJ2-5, with 10 bases identical to TRBD2. The germline V gene encodes CDR1 MNHNS and CDR2 SASEGT. Trimming removed 0 bases from V and 3 bases from J; junction bases left unmatched: 4. The CDR3 runs to 16 residues. The CDR3, as DNA: TGTGCCAGCAGTGAAGCACCAGCGGGAGGGAAAGAGACCCAGTACTTC. Translated, it gives CASSEAPAGGKETQYF.

The gene calls are TRBV15 and TRBJ2-6; D might be TRBD1 (5 bases). The CDR3 spans 17 residues. Trimming removed 1 base from V and 2 bases from J, with 12 bases in between. Germline loops: CDR1 LNHNV, CDR2 YYDKDF (reference sequence). The CDR3 loop reads CATSRGAGRPGANVLTF. The CDR3 nucleotides read TGTGCCACCAGCAGAGGGGCAGGGCGGCCTGGGGCCAACGTCCTGACTTTC.

J is TRBJ2-1 and V is TRBV2, with D possibly matching TRBD1 (6 bases). Germline CDR1 is SNHLY and CDR2 is FYNNEI. This CDR3 contains 13 residues. The V gene lost 11 bases and the J gene lost 8 bases, with 19 bases spanning the gap. The CDR3 protein is CAGPSQGRYEQFF. The CDR3 nucleotides read TGTGCCGGACCCTCGCAGGGGCGCTATGAGCAGTTCTTC.

The rearrangement uses TRBV7-9 and TRBJ2-1; the D gene is possibly TRBD2 (6 bases). V was pared by 1 base and J by 3 bases, with 7 bases between. The CDR3 has 14 residues. Germline V CDR1 and CDR2: SEHNR, FQNEAQ (reference sequence). In DNA, the CDR3 is TGTGCCAGCAGCTTAGGACTAGGCTACAATGAGCAGTTCTTC. Translating it yields CASSLGLGYNEQFF.

This clone came up a few times. The chain recombines TRBV28 with TRBJ1-1; maybe TRBD1 (6 bases). Germline lookup yields CDR1 MDHEN and CDR2 SYDVKM. V lost 5 bases and J lost 11, with 15 bases in between. This CDR3 is built from 12 residues. CDR3 residues: CASSDRQLLAFF. The DNA of the CDR3 is TGTGCCAGCAGTGACAGGCAGCTCCTGGCTTTCTTT.

In its sample, this clone was seen a few times. V usage is TRBV7-2 and J usage is TRBJ2-1; D is ambiguous. Trimming left V 1 base short and J 5 bases short, with 15 bases between. The germline CDR1 and CDR2 sequences are SGHTA and FQGNSA. The CDR3 totals 16 residues. CDR3 DNA sequence: TGTGCCAGCAGCTTAGAGGCTCCCAGGCTCCACAATGAGCAGTTCTTC. This translates into CASSLEAPRLHNEQFF.

The chain employs TRBV28 and TRBJ2-7, with TRBD2 matching over 16 bases. The ends lost 6 bases at V and 2 bases at J; junction bases unmatched: 7. The CDR3 has 17 amino acids. In germline, CDR1 is MDHEN, CDR2 SYDVKM. CDR3 sequence reads: CASRGPGLAGGTYEQYF. The CDR3 DNA follows: TGTGCCAGCAGAGGACCGGGACTAGCGGGAGGGACCTACGAGCAGTACTTC.

In this sample, this clone turned up a few times. This chain joins TRBV7-2 and TRBJ2-7; TRBD1 matches at 8 bases. Germline loops: CDR1 SGHTA, CDR2 FQGNSA. V gave up 5 bases and J gave up 0 bases; unmatched junction bases: 3. The CDR3 runs 14 residues. The CDR3 here is CASSPDRGSYEQYF. The CDR3 DNA follows: TGTGCCAGCAGCCCAGACAGGGGCTCCTACGAGCAGTACTTC.

This clone was counted a few times. This chain joins TRBV5-1 and TRBJ2-1; 7 bases are a match to TRBD2. This CDR3 region has 17 residues. From germline, CDR1 is SGHRS and CDR2 YFSETQ. After removal of 1 base from V and 0 bases from J, the junction contained 7 bases not matched to a gene. CDR3 in amino acids: CASSLIAGHFSYNEQFF. The CDR3, as DNA: TGCGCCAGCAGCTTGATAGCGGGCCACTTCTCCTACAATGAGCAGTTCTTC.

The rearrangement uses TRBV5-1 and TRBJ2-5, with D possibly being TRBD2 (5 bases). Germline values: CDR1 SGHRS, CDR2 YFSETQ. CDR3 length: 15 residues. V dropped 0 bases and J dropped 5 bases, with 14 bases sitting between them. CDR3 bases: TGCGCCAGCAGCTTGGGTGATTCGGCGGGCGAGACCCAGTACTTC. Translated, it gives CASSLGDSAGETQYF.